This T cell receptor beta chain was recovered during a study of blood T cell repertoires in COVID-19. Study summary: Sites across the United States, Italy and Spain contributed samples from acute and convalescent COVID-19. From T cells, B-cell-depleted T cells, or PBMCs came the material, which was cDNA or gDNA.

Trimming stripped 5 bases from V and 0 bases from J, with 14 bases between. The CDR3 totals 15 residues. Looked up from germline, CDR1 is MNHEY and CDR2 is SMNVEV (reference sequence). In the authors' workflow: Reference gene primer amplification gave nucleated cell count estimates. Here immunoSEQ multiplex PCR was the method, and the copy in TCRdb shows in-frame clones only, minus some. The DNA was the basis for D and trimming; V, J and clone size are from that table. The sample consists of about 170,000 clones, roughly four fifths of them appearing once. The chain couples TRBV27 to TRBJ2-7; tentative D call: TRBD1 (5 bases). This receptor was identified in a woman older than 75 with acute or convalescent COVID-19. Sequencing was performed on peripheral blood. DNA for the CDR3: TGTGCCAGCAGTCCGATGGACACCCGCTCCTACGAGCAGTACTTC. Translated, it gives CASSPMDTRSYEQYF.